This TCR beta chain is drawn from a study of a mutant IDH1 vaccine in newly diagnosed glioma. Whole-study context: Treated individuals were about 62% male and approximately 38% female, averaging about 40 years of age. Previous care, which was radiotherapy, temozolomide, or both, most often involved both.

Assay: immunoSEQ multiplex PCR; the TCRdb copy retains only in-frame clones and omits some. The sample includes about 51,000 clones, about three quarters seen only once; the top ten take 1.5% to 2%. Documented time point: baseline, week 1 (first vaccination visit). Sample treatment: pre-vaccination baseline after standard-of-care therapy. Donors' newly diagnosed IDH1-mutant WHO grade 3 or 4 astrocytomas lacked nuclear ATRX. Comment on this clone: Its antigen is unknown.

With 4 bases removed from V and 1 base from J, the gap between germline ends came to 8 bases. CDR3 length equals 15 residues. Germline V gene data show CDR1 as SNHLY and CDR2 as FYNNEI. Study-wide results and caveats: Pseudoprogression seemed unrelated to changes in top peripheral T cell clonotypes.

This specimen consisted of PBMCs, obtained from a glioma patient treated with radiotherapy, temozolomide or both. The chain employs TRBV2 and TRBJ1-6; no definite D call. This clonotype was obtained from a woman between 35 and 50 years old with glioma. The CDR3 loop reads CASSVRESYNSPLHF. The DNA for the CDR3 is TGTGCCAGCAGTGTAAGGGAATCCTATAATTCACCCCTCCACTTT. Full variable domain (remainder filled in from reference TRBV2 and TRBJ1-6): EPEVTQTPSHQVTQMGQEVILRCVPISNHLYFYWYRQILGQKVEFLVSFYNNEISEKSEIFDDQFSVERPDGSNFTLKIRSTKLEDSAMYFCASSVRESYNSPLHFGNGTRLTVT.